Following are 17 T cell receptor beta chains from one sample sequenced in a study of cytomegalovirus exposure and HLA in healthy donors. 60 Vbeta and 13 Jbeta primers were used in PCR. Sequencing used immunoSEQ multiplex PCR; TCRdb keeps in-frame clones, though not all of them. The sample table includes around 100,000 clones. Source material: PBMCs. These receptor sequences come from a man in his forties in good health and CMV-seropositive.

The chain uses TRBV2 and TRBJ1-2; no reliable D call. CDR3 size: 12 residues. Germline CDR1 is SNHLY and CDR2 is FYNNEI. Trimming took 3 bases from V and 9 from J, leaving 11 bases between them. CDR3 residues: CASSEVGERYTF. CDR3 bases: TGTGCCAGCAGTGAGGTAGGAGAGCGCTACACCTTC.

V usage is TRBV30 and J usage is TRBJ1-1; perhaps TRBD1 as D (6 bases). Germline V lookup: CDR1 GTSNPN, CDR2 SVGIG (reference sequence). The CDR3 contains 10 residues. V was cut by 2 bases and J by 13 bases, with 11 bases left in between. CDR3: CAWSRTEIFF. The CDR3, as DNA: TGTGCCTGGAGTAGGACAGAGATTTTCTTT.

The J gene is TRBJ2-5, the V gene TRBV6-5; 7 bases are a match to TRBD2. The J segment lost 11 bases and the V segment lost 6 bases, leaving 12 bases of the junction unmatched. The CDR3 is made up of 13 amino acids. Germline values: CDR1 MNHEY, CDR2 SVGAGI. CDR3 DNA: TGTGCCAGCAGCCTGGGGGGGTTGGGAGAGCAGTACTTC. This codes for CASSLGGLGEQYF.

V usage is TRBV7-9 and J usage is TRBJ1-3; 7 bases map to TRBD1. V was clipped by 5 bases and J by 6 bases; unmatched bases: 10. Germline CDR1 is SEHNR and CDR2 is FQNEAQ (reference sequence). This CDR3 spans 15 amino acids. The CDR3 is CASSPPTGTANTIYF. As DNA, the CDR3 is TGTGCCAGCAGCCCTCCGACAGGGACGGCAAACACCATATATTTT.

This chain uses TRBV2 with TRBJ2-3; 9 bases are a match to TRBD1. The J segment lost 3 bases and the V segment lost 8 bases, leaving 6 bases of the junction unmatched. The CDR3 has 14 amino acids. The germline gives CDR1 SNHLY, CDR2 FYNNEI. CDR3 in amino acids: CASGDRGWTDTQYF. Here the CDR3 DNA reads TGTGCCAGCGGAGACAGGGGGTGGACAGATACGCAGTATTTT.

V gene TRBV7-2 combines with J gene TRBJ2-1, with a weak D call TRBD2 (5 bases). CDR3 length: 15 amino acids. The V end was cut by 1 base, the J end by 8 bases, with 15 bases between. CDR1 and CDR2 from the germline V gene are SGHTA and FQGNSA. The CDR3 coding sequence is TGTGCCAGCAGCTTAGAAGCGGCAAGCACCCATGAGCAGTTCTTC. Its protein product is CASSLEAASTHEQFF. Supplemented by reference TRBV7-2 and TRBJ2-1, the full variable domain reads GAGVSQSPSNKVTEKGKDVELRCDPISGHTALYWYRQSLGQGLEFLIYFQGNSAPDKSGLPSDRFSAERTGGSVSTLTIQRTQQEDSAVYLCASSLEAASTHEQFFGPGTRLTVL.

This chain links TRBV11-1 with TRBJ2-5; TRBD2 agrees at 7 bases. Trimming cost V 1 base and J 7 bases; bases outside gene matches: 6. The V gene's germline CDR1 is SGHAT and CDR2 FQDESV (reference sequence). The CDR3 is 14 amino acids. The CDR3 coding sequence is TGTGCCAGCAGCTTAGACGGGGGGTTGGGGACCCAGTACTTC. Translation: CASSLDGGLGTQYF.

The gene calls are TRBV6-1 and TRBJ2-7; TRBD2 agrees at 9 bases. This CDR3 comprises 15 residues. J gave up 6 bases and V 6 bases, and 12 bases lay outside the gene matches. Looked up from germline, CDR1 is MNHNS and CDR2 is SASEGT. CDR3 in DNA: TGTGCCAGCAGCGAGGGACTAGCAAGAGCCGCCGAGCAGTACTTC. This encodes CASSEGLARAAEQYF.

The V call is TRBV5-4, the J call TRBJ1-2; 7 bases fit TRBD1. Trimming cost V 4 bases and J 7 bases; bases outside gene matches: 7. CDR3 size: 13 residues. Per germline, CDR1 SGHNT and CDR2 YYREEE (reference sequence). The CDR3 protein is CASSPRGQGGYTF. The CDR3 bases are TGTGCCAGCAGCCCTAGGGGGCAGGGTGGCTACACCTTC. The whole variable domain, filled in from reference TRBV5-4 and TRBJ1-2, reads ETGVTQSPTHLIKTRGQQVTLRCSSQSGHNTVSWYQQALGQGPQFIFQYYREEENGRGNFPPRFSGLQFPNYSSELNVNALELDDSALYLCASSPRGQGGYTFGSGTRLTVV.

The CDR3 protein is CASIPGGLNTGELFF. Here the CDR3 DNA reads TGTGCCAGCATCCCAGGGGGGCTTAACACCGGGGAGCTGTTTTTT. This sequence joins TRBV28 and TRBJ2-2, with a tentative D call TRBD1 (7 bases). With 7 bases removed from V and 2 bases from J, the gap between germline ends came to 14 bases. The CDR3 consists of 15 residues. CDR1 is MDHEN, CDR2 SYDVKM, per germline. The whole variable domain, remainder taken from reference TRBV28 and TRBJ2-2, is DVKVTQSSRYLVKRTGEKVFLECVQDMDHENMFWYRQDPGLGLRLIYFSYDVKMKEKGDIPEGYSVSREKKERFSLILESASTNQTSMYLCASIPGGLNTGELFFGEGSRLTVL.

The chain recombines TRBV5-1 with TRBJ2-5; 8 bases agree with TRBD1. Germline loops: CDR1 SGHRS, CDR2 YFSETQ. V lost 4 bases and J lost 4; bases outside the gene matches: 9. The CDR3 runs 15 residues. This chain's CDR3 is CASSQSGTGVETQYF. CDR3 sequence (DNA): TGCGCCAGCAGCCAGTCGGGGACAGGTGTAGAGACCCAGTACTTC.

The rearrangement links TRBV6-6 to TRBJ2-2, with D possibly being TRBD2 (6 bases). This CDR3 is built from 10 residues. Between the trimmed V and J ends, which lost 11 bases and 9 bases, there was a span of 10 bases. Per the germline V gene, CDR1 is MNHNY and CDR2 is SVGAGI (reference sequence). Here the CDR3 reads CASRGRELFF. The CDR3 region has the DNA TGTGCCTCGCGGGGTAGGGAGCTGTTTTTT.

The chain joins TRBV18 to TRBJ2-3; TRBD1 matches at 10 bases. The V gene's germline CDR1 is KGHSH and CDR2 LQKENI. Trimming removed 6 bases from V and 2 bases from J; junction bases left unmatched: 5. The length of the CDR3 is 15 residues. CDR3 sequence reads: CASSRQGAVTDTQYF. The CDR3 coding sequence is TGTGCCAGCTCCAGACAGGGGGCAGTCACAGATACGCAGTATTTT.

The chain employs TRBV6-5 and TRBJ1-1, with 10 bases fitting TRBD1. Germline loops: CDR1 MNHEY, CDR2 SVGAGI. The CDR3 covers 15 residues. V gave up 0 bases and J gave up 8 bases; unmatched junction bases: 6. The CDR3 loop reads CASSYSGTGESEAFF. CDR3 bases: TGTGCCAGCAGTTACTCAGGGACAGGGGAGTCCGAAGCTTTCTTT.

This chain uses TRBV28 with TRBJ2-3, with D perhaps TRBD2 (5 bases). V gave up 5 bases and J gave up 1 base, with 7 bases separating them. The V gene's germline CDR1 is MDHEN and CDR2 SYDVKM. The CDR3 consists of 13 residues. CDR3 bases: TGTGCCAGCAGTATCGGGGGCACAGATACGCAGTATTTT. This codes for CASSIGGTDTQYF.

The V gene is TRBV5-7, the J gene TRBJ2-6; no clear D gene. TRBV5-7 is an ORF; its function is uncertain. The CDR3 is 14 amino acids. V was shortened by 6 bases and J by 0 bases, with 7 bases between the two germline ends. Here the CDR3 reads CASIRGSGANVLTF. In nucleotides, the CDR3 is TGTGCCAGCATTCGAGGCTCTGGGGCCAACGTCCTGACTTTC.

This chain links TRBV5-1 with TRBJ1-6, with D possibly matching TRBD1 (5 bases). There are 16 residues in the CDR3. Germline V gene lookup returns CDR1 SGHRS and CDR2 YFSETQ. V shed 4 bases and J shed 0 bases, with 11 bases lying between them. As DNA, the CDR3 is TGCGCCAGCAGCCCGGCGGACAACTCCTATAATTCACCCCTCCACTTT. Its protein product is CASSPADNSYNSPLHF.